This T cell receptor beta chain was identified during a study of blood T cell repertoires in COVID-19 (dated by TCRdb to 2020 to 2022). Notes on the research overall: Samples covering the acute and convalescent phases of COVID-19 were provided by collaborators in the United States, Italy and Spain. The prospective study material was composed of cDNA or gDNA derived from T cells, B-cell-depleted T cells, or PBMCs. Subjects who had been exposed to COVID-19, were actively infected with it, or had recovered from it provided the deeply sampled blood TCRbeta repertoires that made up the dataset. A freely available public database, intended as a resource for researchers studying the immune response to SARS-CoV-2, is where the repertoires were released. The samples were drawn from two sources: the first 160 participants of the ongoing ImmuneRACE study, and over 950 subjects contributed by 6 global collaborators. The sample metadata nearly always contained a de-identified subject ID, COVID-19 status, age in years and sex. Where HLA class I and class II types were available, the types were taken from metadata supplied by the sample provider, not from assay-based typing. General findings and caveats noted by the study authors: The amount of clinical and demographic metadata varied by source and participant and was provided uncurated.

Worth noting for this clone: Its specific antigen is unknown. Base qualities are not provided; no much larger clone lies one nucleotide away.

The immunoSEQ Assay, a bias-controlled multiplex PCR, was used to amplify TCRbeta CDR3 regions from genomic DNA. In the paper's pipeline: The number of nucleated cells in each sample was estimated from the amplification of reference gene primers within the assay. To quantify the absolute abundance of each unique TCRbeta CDR3 rearrangement, sequence reads were collapsed and filtered. For each sample, productive Simpson clonality was calculated as the square root of Simpson's diversity index across productive rearrangements. Imported from immuneACCESS, the table was reduced by TCRdb to in-frame sequences with V and J called. These copies leave out some clones; in studies compared against another copy, an unresolved V gene accounts for under half, and the cause of the remainder is not known. V and J calls plus clone size are reproduced from that table; the DNA served to infer D and trimming. The sample table records 270,000 or so clones; 80% to 90% of these occur just once. The ten biggest clones cover approximately 10% of the sample.

Samples from volunteer blood donors who had recovered from COVID-19 were contributed by a second Seattle source. The collaborating institutions used their own protocols to collect whole blood in K2EDTA tubes. For TCRbeta analysis, collaborator samples were shipped as frozen whole blood, as isolated PBMCs, or as DNA extracted from either sample type. Inclusive of the bounding cysteine and phenylalanine, the CDR3 is 13 residues long. This entry keeps only the CDR3 DNA: 39 bases, framed from base 1. CDR1 and CDR2 are read off the germline V gene as KGHSH and LQKENI. Germline trimming amounts to 8 bases on V and 1 base on J, with 1 as the count of junction bases outside the gene matches.

The source material was peripheral blood. The sequence came from a woman in her forties or fifties who had recovered from COVID-19. The sequence is built from TRBV18 and TRBJ1-4, and 7 junction bases match TRBD1. The DNA sequence is as follows: TGTGCCAGCAGGGACAGAACTAATGAAAAACTGTTTTTT. Its amino acids are CASRDRTNEKLFF.